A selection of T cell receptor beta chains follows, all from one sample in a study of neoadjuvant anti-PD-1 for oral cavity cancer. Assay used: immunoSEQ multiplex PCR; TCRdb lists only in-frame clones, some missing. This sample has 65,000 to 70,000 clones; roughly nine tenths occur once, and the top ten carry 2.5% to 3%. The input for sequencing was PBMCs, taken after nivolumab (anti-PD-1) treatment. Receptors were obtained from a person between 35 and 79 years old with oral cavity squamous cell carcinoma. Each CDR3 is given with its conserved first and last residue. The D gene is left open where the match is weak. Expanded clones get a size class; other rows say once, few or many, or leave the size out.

CDR3 protein: CASSKGHYGYTF; CDR3 DNA: TGTGCCAGCAGCAAAGGACACTATGGCTACACCTTC; J gene: TRBJ1-2; clone size: NA; V gene: TRBV21-1; D gene: NA
CDR3 protein: CASSLQATSTDTQYF; CDR3 DNA: TGTGCCAGCAGCTTACAAGCGACTAGCACAGATACGCAGTATTTT; J gene: TRBJ2-3; clone size: NA; V gene: TRBV9; D gene: NA
CDR3 protein: CASSIGVLNYGYTF; CDR3 DNA: TGTGCCAGCAGTATAGGCGTGTTAAACTATGGCTACACCTTC; J gene: TRBJ1-2; clone size: NA; V gene: TRBV28; D gene: NA
CDR3 protein: CASSYRGDPGNTIYF; CDR3 DNA: TGTGCCAGCAGCTACAGGGGGGACCCTGGAAACACCATATATTTT; J gene: TRBJ1-3; clone size: NA; V gene: TRBV5-5; D gene: TRBD1
CDR3 protein: CAIGQGNYGYTF; CDR3 DNA: TGTGCCATCGGACAGGGTAACTATGGCTACACCTTC; J gene: TRBJ1-2; clone size: NA; V gene: TRBV10-3; D gene: TRBD1
CDR3 protein: CASSLTGGNEQYF; CDR3 DNA: TGTGCCAGCAGCCTAACGGGTGGGAACGAGCAGTACTTC; J gene: TRBJ2-7; clone size: NA; V gene: TRBV5-4; D gene: NA
CDR3 protein: CASSLEDRGHTEAFF; CDR3 DNA: TGCGCCAGCAGCTTGGAGGACAGGGGGCACACTGAAGCTTTCTTT; J gene: TRBJ1-1; clone size: NA; V gene: TRBV5-1; D gene: TRBD1
CDR3 protein: CASSHPGQGNQPQHF; CDR3 DNA: TGCGCCAGCAGCCACCCGGGACAGGGAAATCAGCCCCAGCATTTT; J gene: TRBJ1-5; clone size: NA; V gene: TRBV4-1; D gene: TRBD1
CDR3 protein: CASRSPRPPTYEQYF; CDR3 DNA: TGTGCCAGCAGGTCCCCCCGCCCCCCAACCTACGAGCAGTACTTC; J gene: TRBJ2-7; clone size: once; V gene: TRBV7-2; D gene: NA
CDR3 protein: CASSPRPGTGSNEPQHF; CDR3 DNA: TGCGCCAGCAGCCCACGTCCCGGGACAGGGTCGAATGAGCCCCAGCATTTT; J gene: TRBJ1-5; clone size: once; V gene: TRBV5-1; D gene: TRBD1
CDR3 protein: CASSLWAGTQETQYF; CDR3 DNA: TGTGCCAGCAGTTTATGGGCCGGGACGCAAGAGACCCAGTACTTC; J gene: TRBJ2-5; clone size: few; V gene: TRBV27; D gene: NA
CDR3 protein: CASSLGDRGNGYTF; CDR3 DNA: TGCGCCAGCAGCTTGGGGGACAGGGGAAATGGCTACACCTTC; J gene: TRBJ1-2; clone size: NA; V gene: TRBV5-1; D gene: TRBD1
CDR3 protein: CASSLVVGAPFGELFF; CDR3 DNA: TGTGCCAGCAGCTTAGTCGTGGGGGCGCCGTTCGGGGAGCTGTTTTTT; J gene: TRBJ2-2; clone size: few; V gene: TRBV7-2; D gene: NA
CDR3 protein: CASSGTAYGYTF; CDR3 DNA: TGCGCCAGCAGCGGGACAGCTTATGGCTACACCTTC; J gene: TRBJ1-2; clone size: NA; V gene: TRBV5-1; D gene: TRBD1
CDR3 protein: CASSQGQEILYEQYF; CDR3 DNA: TGTGCCAGCAGCCAGGGACAAGAGATATTATACGAGCAGTACTTC; J gene: TRBJ2-7; clone size: NA; V gene: TRBV4-2; D gene: NA
CDR3 protein: CASSIKRLWTGPRADTQYF; CDR3 DNA: TGTGCCAGCAGCATCAAACGTCTGTGGACAGGCCCAAGGGCAGATACGCAGTATTTT; J gene: TRBJ2-3; clone size: NA; V gene: TRBV7-8; D gene: TRBD1
CDR3 protein: CASSLYTDTQYF; CDR3 DNA: TGTGCCAGCAGCTTGTACACAGATACGCAGTATTTT; J gene: TRBJ2-3; clone size: NA; V gene: TRBV7-8; D gene: NA
CDR3 protein: CASTEGPAYNEQFF; CDR3 DNA: TGTGCCAGCACTGAAGGTCCAGCCTACAATGAGCAGTTCTTC; J gene: TRBJ2-1; clone size: NA; V gene: TRBV6-1; D gene: NA
CDR3 protein: CASSLGQASGSYNEQFF; CDR3 DNA: TGTGCCAGCAGTTTAGGACAGGCTAGCGGGAGTTACAATGAGCAGTTCTTC; J gene: TRBJ2-1; clone size: NA; V gene: TRBV27; D gene: TRBD2
CDR3 protein: CASSLALSGHQPQHF; CDR3 DNA: TGTGCCAGCAGCTTAGCTTTATCAGGGCATCAGCCCCAGCATTTT; J gene: TRBJ1-5; clone size: NA; V gene: TRBV7-9; D gene: NA
CDR3 protein: CATVGTTGDSYEQYF; CDR3 DNA: TGTGCCACCGTAGGAACTACAGGGGACTCCTACGAGCAGTACTTC; J gene: TRBJ2-7; clone size: few; V gene: TRBV15; D gene: TRBD1
CDR3 protein: CASRLAGAFNEQFF; CDR3 DNA: TGTGCCAGTAGACTAGCGGGGGCGTTTAATGAGCAGTTCTTC; J gene: TRBJ2-1; clone size: NA; V gene: TRBV6-1; D gene: TRBD2
CDR3 protein: CASSEVAGRADTQYF; CDR3 DNA: TGTGCCAGCAGTGAAGTCGCGGGACGGGCAGATACGCAGTATTTT; J gene: TRBJ2-3; clone size: NA; V gene: TRBV6-4; D gene: NA
CDR3 protein: CASSLTGRSYNEQFF; CDR3 DNA: TGTGCCAGCAGCTTAACAGGCCGCTCCTACAATGAGCAGTTCTTC; J gene: TRBJ2-1; clone size: few; V gene: TRBV7-3; D gene: NA
CDR3 protein: CASRNTGGTEAFF; CDR3 DNA: TGTGCCAGCAGAAATACAGGGGGCACTGAAGCTTTCTTT; J gene: TRBJ1-1; clone size: NA; V gene: TRBV7-3; D gene: TRBD1
CDR3 protein: CASSDPLNTEAFF; CDR3 DNA: TGTGCCAGCAGTGATCCATTGAACACTGAAGCTTTCTTT; J gene: TRBJ1-1; clone size: NA; V gene: TRBV2; D gene: NA
CDR3 protein: CASRNSGGHYEQYF; CDR3 DNA: TGTGCCAGCAGGAACAGCGGGGGGCACTACGAGCAGTACTTC; J gene: TRBJ2-7; clone size: NA; V gene: TRBV6-5; D gene: TRBD2
CDR3 protein: CASSLGQGLGNTEAFF; CDR3 DNA: TGCGCCAGCAGCTTGGGACAGGGGCTAGGGAACACTGAAGCTTTCTTT; J gene: TRBJ1-1; clone size: NA; V gene: TRBV5-1; D gene: TRBD1
CDR3 protein: CATRTGATNTGELFF; CDR3 DNA: TGCGCCACACGCACAGGGGCGACGAACACCGGGGAGCTGTTTTTT; J gene: TRBJ2-2; clone size: NA; V gene: TRBV5-1; D gene: TRBD1
CDR3 protein: CASGGTAYGYTF; CDR3 DNA: TGTGCCAGCGGAGGGACAGCCTATGGCTACACCTTC; J gene: TRBJ1-2; clone size: NA; V gene: TRBV6-5; D gene: TRBD1
CDR3 protein: CASSGKPGTNYGYTF; CDR3 DNA: TGTGCCAGCAGTGGGAAGCCGGGAACTAACTATGGCTACACCTTC; J gene: TRBJ1-2; clone size: few; V gene: TRBV6-1; D gene: NA
CDR3 protein: CAITSGRATNEQFF; CDR3 DNA: TGTGCCATCACTAGCGGGAGGGCGACCAATGAGCAGTTCTTC; J gene: TRBJ2-1; clone size: NA; V gene: TRBV10-3; D gene: TRBD2
CDR3 protein: CASSSPDRKNTEAFF; CDR3 DNA: TGTGCCAGCAGCTCCCCCGACAGGAAGAACACTGAAGCTTTCTTT; J gene: TRBJ1-1; clone size: NA; V gene: TRBV5-6; D gene: NA
CDR3 protein: CASSYLSLNYGYTF; CDR3 DNA: TGTGCCAGCAGTTACCTCAGCCTTAACTATGGCTACACCTTC; J gene: TRBJ1-2; clone size: NA; V gene: TRBV6-6; D gene: NA
CDR3 protein: CASSGRTGYNEQFF; CDR3 DNA: TGTGCCAGCAGTGGAAGGACAGGCTACAATGAGCAGTTCTTC; J gene: TRBJ2-1; clone size: NA; V gene: TRBV6-1; D gene: TRBD1
CDR3 protein: CASSFLGSTDTQYF; CDR3 DNA: TGTGCCAGCAGTTTCCTCGGTAGCACAGATACGCAGTATTTT; J gene: TRBJ2-3; clone size: NA; V gene: TRBV27; D gene: NA
CDR3 protein: CASSLDRVYRSSYNSPLHF; CDR3 DNA: TGTGCCAGCAGCTTAGACAGGGTTTATCGTAGCTCCTATAATTCACCCCTCCACTTT; J gene: TRBJ1-6; clone size: NA; V gene: TRBV7-8; D gene: NA
CDR3 protein: CASSLDAGQGGSPLHF; CDR3 DNA: TGCGCCAGCAGCTTGGATGCGGGACAGGGGGGTTCACCCCTCCACTTT; J gene: TRBJ1-6; clone size: NA; V gene: TRBV5-1; D gene: TRBD1